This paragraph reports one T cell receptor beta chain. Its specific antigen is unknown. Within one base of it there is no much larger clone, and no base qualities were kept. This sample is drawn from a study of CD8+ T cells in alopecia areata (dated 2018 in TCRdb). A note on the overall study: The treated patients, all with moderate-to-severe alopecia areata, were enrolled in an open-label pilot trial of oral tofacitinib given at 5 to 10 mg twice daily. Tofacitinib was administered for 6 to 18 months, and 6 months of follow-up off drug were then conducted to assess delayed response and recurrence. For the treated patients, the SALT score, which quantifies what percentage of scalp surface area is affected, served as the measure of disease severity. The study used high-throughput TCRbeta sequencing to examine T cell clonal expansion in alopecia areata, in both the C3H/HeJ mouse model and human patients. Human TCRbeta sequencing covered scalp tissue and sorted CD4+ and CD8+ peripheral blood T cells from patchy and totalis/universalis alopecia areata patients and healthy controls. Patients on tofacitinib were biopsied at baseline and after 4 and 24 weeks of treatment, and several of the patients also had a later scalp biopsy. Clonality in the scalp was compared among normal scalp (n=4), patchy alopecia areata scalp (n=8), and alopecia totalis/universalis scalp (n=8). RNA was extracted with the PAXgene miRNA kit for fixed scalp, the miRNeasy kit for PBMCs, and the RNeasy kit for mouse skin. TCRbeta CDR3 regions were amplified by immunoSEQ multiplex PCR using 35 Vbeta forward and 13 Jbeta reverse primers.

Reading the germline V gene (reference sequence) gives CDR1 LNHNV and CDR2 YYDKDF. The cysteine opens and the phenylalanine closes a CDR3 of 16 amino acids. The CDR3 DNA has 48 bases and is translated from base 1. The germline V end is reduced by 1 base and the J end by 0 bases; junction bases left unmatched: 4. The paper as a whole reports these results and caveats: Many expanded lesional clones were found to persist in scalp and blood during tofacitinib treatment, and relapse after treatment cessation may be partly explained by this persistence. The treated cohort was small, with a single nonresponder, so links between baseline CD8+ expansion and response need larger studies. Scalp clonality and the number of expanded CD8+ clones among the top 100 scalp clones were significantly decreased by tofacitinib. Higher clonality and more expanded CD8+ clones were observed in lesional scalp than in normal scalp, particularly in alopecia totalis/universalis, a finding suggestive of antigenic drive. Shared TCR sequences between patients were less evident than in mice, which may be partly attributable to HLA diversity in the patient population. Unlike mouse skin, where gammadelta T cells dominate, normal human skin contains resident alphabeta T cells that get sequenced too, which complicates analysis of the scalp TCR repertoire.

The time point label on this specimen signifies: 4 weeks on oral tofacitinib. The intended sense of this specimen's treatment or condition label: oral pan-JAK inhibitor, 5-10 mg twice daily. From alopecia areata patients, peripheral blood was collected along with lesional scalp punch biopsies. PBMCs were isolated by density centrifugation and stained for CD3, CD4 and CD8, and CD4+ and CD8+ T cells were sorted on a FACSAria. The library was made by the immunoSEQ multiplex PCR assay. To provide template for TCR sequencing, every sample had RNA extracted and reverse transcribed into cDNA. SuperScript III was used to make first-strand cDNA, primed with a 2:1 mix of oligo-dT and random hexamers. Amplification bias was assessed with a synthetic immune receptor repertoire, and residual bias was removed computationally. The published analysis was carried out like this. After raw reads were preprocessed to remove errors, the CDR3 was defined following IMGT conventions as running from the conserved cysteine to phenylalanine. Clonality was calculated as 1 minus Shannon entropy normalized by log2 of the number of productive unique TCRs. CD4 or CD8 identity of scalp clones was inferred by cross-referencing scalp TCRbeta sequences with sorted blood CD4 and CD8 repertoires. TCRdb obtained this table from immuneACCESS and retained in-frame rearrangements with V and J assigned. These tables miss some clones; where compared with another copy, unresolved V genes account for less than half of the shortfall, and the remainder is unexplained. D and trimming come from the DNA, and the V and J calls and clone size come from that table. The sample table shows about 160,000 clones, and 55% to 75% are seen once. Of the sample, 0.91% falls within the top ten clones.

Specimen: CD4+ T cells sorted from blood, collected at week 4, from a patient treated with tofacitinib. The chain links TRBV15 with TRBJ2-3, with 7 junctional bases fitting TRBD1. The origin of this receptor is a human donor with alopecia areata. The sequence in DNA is TGTGCCACCAGCAGAGGACAGGGTCGGAGCACAGATACGCAGTATTTT. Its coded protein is CATSRGQGRSTDTQYF.